A selection of T cell receptor beta chains follows, all from one sample in a study of blood T cell repertoires in COVID-19. Clones were read by immunoSEQ multiplex PCR, and TCRdb kept only the in-frame ones, dropping some. Among 490,000 or so clones, approximately 90% were seen once, and the ten largest hold roughly 1.9%. What was sequenced was PBMCs or T cells enriched from blood (not recorded which). The receptors stem from a woman between 40 and 50 years old who had recovered from COVID-19. CDR3s include the opening cysteine and the closing phenylalanine or tryptophan. The D gene is left open where the match is weak. Clone size appears in some rows only: once, few, many, or a class for an expanded clone.

>TRBV29-1|TRBD2|-|TRBJ2-1
TGCAGCTTATCCGGGACTAGCGGGAGTAACTCCTACAATGAGCAGTTCTTC
CSLSGTSGSNSYNEQFF
>TRBV29-1|-|-|TRBJ2-3
TGCAGTGCTTCTGACGGGAGCGCCGATACGCAGTATTTT
CSASDGSADTQYF
>TRBV24-1|-|-|TRBJ1-1
TGTGCCACCAGCCGATCCGGGACAAATCCTGAAGCTTTCTTT
CATSRSGTNPEAFF
>TRBV10-3|TRBD2|-|TRBJ2-1
TGTGCCATCAAGGGATCACTAGCGGGAGACTCCTCCTACAATGAGCAGTTCTTC
CAIKGSLAGDSSYNEQFF
>TRBV19|-|-|TRBJ1-2
TGTGCCAGTACCTTCGGCCCCGGAGACTATGGCTACACCTTC
CASTFGPGDYGYTF
>TRBV5-1|TRBD1|-|TRBJ1-4
TGCGCCAGCAAAGGACAGGGGCCTAATGAAAAACTGTTTTTT
CASKGQGPNEKLFF
>TRBV13|-|-|TRBJ2-7
TGTGCCTCCTCTAGGCGGGACTTCTACGAGCAGTACTTC
CASSRRDFYEQYF
>TRBV7-8|TRBD2|-|TRBJ2-1
TGTGCCAGCAGCTTAGTGGCGGGAGCCATCTACAATGAGCAGTTCTTC
CASSLVAGAIYNEQFF
>TRBV19|-|-|TRBJ1-1
TGTGCCAGTAGTAGAGGGAGGGGCACTGAAGCTTTCTTT
CASSRGRGTEAFF
>TRBV5-6|-|-|TRBJ2-1
TGTGCCAGCAGCCCCACGGCGGGGAGAAATGAGCAGTTCTTC
CASSPTAGRNEQFF
>TRBV6-1|-|-|TRBJ2-7
TGTGCCAGCAGTGAGGTCCAGGGCAACCACGAGCAGTACTTC
CASSEVQGNHEQYF
>TRBV5-5|-|-|TRBJ1-2
TGTGCCAGCAGCTTGAATAGGGAGTTGGGTGGCTACACCTTC
CASSLNRELGGYTF
>TRBV19|TRBD1|-|TRBJ1-2
TGTGCCAGTAGTACCCTCGGACAGGGTGGCGACTATGGCTACACCTTC
CASSTLGQGGDYGYTF
>TRBV30|-|few|TRBJ1-2
TGTGCCTGGAACAGGGTCATTTCCTTCAACTATGGCTACACCTTC
CAWNRVISFNYGYTF
>TRBV10-3|-|-|TRBJ2-1
TGTGCCATCAGTGCTTTCTCTGTTGGGGGCCGGGGTGGCAATGAGCAGTTCTTC
CAISAFSVGGRGGNEQFF
>TRBV7-2|-|-|TRBJ2-3
TGTGCCAGCAGCGCACACGAGGCAGATACGCAGTATTTT
CASSAHEADTQYF
>TRBV6-1|-|-|TRBJ1-1
TGTGCCAGCAGTGAAGTGAGGGAGCACCCCGCCGCTTTCTTT
CASSEVREHPAAFF
>TRBV27|-|-|TRBJ1-5
TGTGCCAGCAGTTTATCAACCGGGCAGCCCCAGCATTTT
CASSLSTGQPQHF
>TRBV19|-|few|TRBJ1-1
TGTGCCAGTACCCCGGGGGTGCGCACTGAAGCTTTCTTT
CASTPGVRTEAFF
>TRBV7-8|-|-|TRBJ2-1
TGTGCCAGCAGCACATACTACAATGAGCAGTTCTTC
CASSTYYNEQFF
>TRBV2|TRBD1|-|TRBJ2-2
TGTGCCAGCTCCCGGCAGGGGGCGACCGGGGAGCTGTTTTTT
CASSRQGATGELFF